This passage covers 7 T cell receptor beta chains from one sample sequenced in a study of T cell responses to AZD1222 COVID-19 vaccine. Sequencing was performed with immunoSEQ multiplex PCR; in TCRdb, only in-frame clones are kept and a portion is missing. The sample lists more than 95,000 clones, roughly 86% occurring once. The sample in question was peripheral blood, obtained 28 days after the second dose of the MenACWY control vaccine. The receptor source for this set is an adult who received the MenACWY meningococcal vaccine as a control.

The chain joins TRBV24-1 to TRBJ2-3; TRBD1 matches 7 bases. Germline V lookup: CDR1 KGHDR, CDR2 SFDVKD. This CDR3 spans 18 amino acids. With 4 bases clipped from V and 1 base from J, the junction kept 13 bases outside the gene matches. The CDR3 sequence is CATSDPTVDRDGTDTQYF. Here the CDR3 DNA reads TGTGCCACCAGTGACCCCACCGTTGACAGGGATGGCACAGATACGCAGTATTTT.

The genes are TRBV2 and TRBJ1-1; D ambiguous. The germline V gene has CDR1 SNHLY and CDR2 FYNNEI. This CDR3 spans 11 amino acids. V was shortened by 6 bases and J by 8 bases, with 10 bases between the two germline ends. Here the CDR3 reads CASRVETEAFF. In nucleotides, the CDR3 is TGTGCCAGCAGGGTAGAGACAGAAGCTTTCTTT.

The chain is built from TRBV3-1 (or the pseudogene TRBV3-2) and TRBJ2-7, with D tentatively TRBD1 (5 bases). Between the trimmed V and J ends, which lost 5 bases and 5 bases, there was a span of 16 bases. The CDR3 extends over 14 amino acids. Germline loops: CDR1 LGHDT, CDR2 YNNKEL (reference sequence). CDR3 coding DNA: TGTGCCAGCAGCTCCTTGGGCAGGGCAAACGAGCAGTACTTC. It yields the protein CASSSLGRANEQYF.

The V call is TRBV29-1, the J call TRBJ2-3; 8 nucleotides align to TRBD1. This CDR3 contains 18 residues. Germline V CDR1 and CDR2: SQVTM, ANQGSEA. V was pared by 0 bases and J by 1 base, with 12 bases of the junction left unmatched. The CDR3 bases are TGCAGCGTTGAAGATAGGACAGGGCGTTCCCTCGGCACAGATACGCAGTATTTT. Translated: CSVEDRTGRSLGTDTQYF.

The chain employs TRBV28 and TRBJ2-7, with D unclear. Trimming took off 5 bases at V and 4 bases at J, with 21 bases between the two ends. Per germline, CDR1 MDHEN and CDR2 SYDVKM. The CDR3 spans 16 residues. The CDR3, as DNA: TGTGCCAGCAGTCCCTACTCCGGACCACCGCCTTACGAGCAGTACTTC. It codes for CASSPYSGPPPYEQYF.

The chain carries TRBV12-3 or TRBV12-4 and TRBJ1-1; D is undetermined. This CDR3 has 13 residues. V was trimmed by 5 bases and J by 7 bases, leaving 14 bases between them. The DNA of the CDR3 is TGTGCCAGCAGTCCCCAATTAACAAGTGAAGCTTTCTTT. Protein: CASSPQLTSEAFF.

This clone has a handful of counts. The chain is built from TRBV6-1 and TRBJ1-2, with D uncertain. The CDR3 is 14 amino acids. Germline V gene sequence: CDR1 MNHNS, CDR2 SASEGT. V was pared by 3 bases and J by 8 bases, with 16 bases between. CDR3 loop: CASSDTQSSRGYTF. CDR3 in DNA: TGTGCCAGCAGTGACACCCAGAGTTCGAGAGGCTACACCTTC.